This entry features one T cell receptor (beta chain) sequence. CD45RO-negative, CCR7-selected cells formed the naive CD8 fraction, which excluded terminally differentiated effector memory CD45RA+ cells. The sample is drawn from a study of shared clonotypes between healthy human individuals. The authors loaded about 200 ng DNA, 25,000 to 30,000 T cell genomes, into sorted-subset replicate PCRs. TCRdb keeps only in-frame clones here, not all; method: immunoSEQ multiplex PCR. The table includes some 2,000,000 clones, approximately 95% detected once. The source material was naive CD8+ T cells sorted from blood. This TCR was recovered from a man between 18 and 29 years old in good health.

The CDR3 DNA reads TGTGCCAGCGGGGCAGGGATCGGCAATCAGCCCCAGCATTTT. As protein: CASGAGIGNQPQHF. This chain connects TRBV6-1 to TRBJ1-5; a possible D gene is TRBD1 (5 bases). Looked up from germline, CDR1 is MNHNS and CDR2 is SASEGT. The CDR3 sequence is 14 residues long. V was cut by 8 bases and J by 2 bases, with 13 bases left in between.